Here is one TCR beta chain with its context. The data originate from a study of blood T cell repertoires in COVID-19. CDR3 length: 17 residues. With 0 bases removed from V and 1 base from J, the gap between germline ends came to 12 bases. Germline V gene lookup returns CDR1 SEHNR and CDR2 FQNEAQ (reference sequence). Some clones are missing from TCRdb's copy, which holds only in-frame ones; the method was immunoSEQ multiplex PCR. Here the sample spans fewer than 40,000 clones, over 70% being singletons. Sample: peripheral blood. This chain uses TRBV7-9 with TRBJ2-2; weak D call: TRBD1 (6 bases). The TCR originated in a man in his 60s with active COVID-19. Written as DNA, the CDR3 is TGTGCCAGCAGCTTAGCTAAGCCCAGGGGGAACACCGGGGAGCTGTTTTTT. Translating it yields CASSLAKPRGNTGELFF.